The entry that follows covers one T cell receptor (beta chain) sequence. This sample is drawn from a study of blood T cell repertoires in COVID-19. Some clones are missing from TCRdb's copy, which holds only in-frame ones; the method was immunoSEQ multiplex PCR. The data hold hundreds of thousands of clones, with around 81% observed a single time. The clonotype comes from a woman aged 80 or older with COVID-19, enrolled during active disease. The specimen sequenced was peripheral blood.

CDR3 protein: CASSLSGGYTF. The CDR3 DNA reads TGTGCCAGCAGCTTGAGCGGAGGCTACACCTTC. The chain recombines TRBV5-4 with TRBJ1-2, with D hard to call. CDR3 length: 11 residues. Trimming took off 1 base at V and 8 bases at J, with 6 bases between the two ends. CDR1 SGHNT and CDR2 YYREEE come from the germline V gene (reference sequence).